This TCR beta chain was found in a study of blood T cell repertoires in COVID-19. Study information: PBMCs, B-cell-depleted T cells, or T cells were the source of the cDNA or gDNA that made up the material.

The CDR3 sequence is 16 residues long. Trimming cost V 4 bases and J 0 bases, with 13 bases left between them. CDR1 and CDR2 (germline): MNHEY, SVGAGI. Original processing methods: Scientists estimated how many nucleated cells there were by amplifying reference gene primers. The assay was immunoSEQ multiplex PCR, and TCRdb's table has in-frame clones only and misses some. V and J calls and clone size are copied from that table; D and trimming were computed from the DNA. The data show about 500,000 clones, 85% to 90% seen once. This TCR derives from a woman aged 45-65 years with COVID-19, enrolled during active disease. Sequenced input: peripheral blood. The chain carries TRBV6-5 and TRBJ1-3; a possible D gene is TRBD1 (5 bases). CDR3 amino acids: CASSSGGWGSGNTIYF. The CDR3, as DNA: TGTGCCAGCAGTTCCGGGGGTTGGGGCTCTGGAAACACCATATATTTT.